One sample yielded the 21 T cell receptor beta chains listed below, sequenced in a study of blood T cell repertoires in COVID-19. Only in-frame clones appear in the TCRdb table, and some are missing; sequencing was by immunoSEQ multiplex PCR. The repertoire holds around 260,000 clones, with 80% to 95% as singletons. The sequenced sample was peripheral blood. Source of these receptors: a young woman with COVID-19, enrolled during active disease.

CDR3 sequence reads: CAWKVSRGAFF. The CDR3 coding sequence is TGTGCCTGGAAAGTGTCACGGGGAGCTTTCTTT. J is TRBJ1-1 and V is TRBV30; D call uncertain. Between the trimmed V and J ends, which lost 4 bases and 10 bases, there was a span of 13 bases. The CDR3 is 11 residues long. Germline CDR1 is GTSNPN and CDR2 is SVGIG (reference sequence).

The rearrangement links TRBV10-3 to TRBJ2-7; 10 nucleotides match TRBD2. The germline gives CDR1 ENHRY, CDR2 SYGVKD. V lost 9 bases and J lost 0; bases outside the gene matches: 2. This CDR3 comprises 13 residues. The CDR3 DNA reads as TGTGCCATGACTAGCGGGCCCTCCTACGAGCAGTACTTC. This codes for CAMTSGPSYEQYF.

This sequence joins TRBV21-1 and TRBJ1-5; TRBD1 is the table's D call, not checked against the DNA. TRBV21-1 is termed a pseudogene. CDR3 size: 15 residues. The CDR3 DNA reads as TGTGCCAGCATCCGCAATAGGAGGGGGCATCAGCCCCAGCATTTT. Its translation: CASIRNRRGHQPQHF.

The chain joins TRBV10-3 to TRBJ2-3; TRBD2 aligns across 9 bases. CDR1 and CDR2 (germline): ENHRY, SYGVKD. The CDR3 consists of 14 residues. V gave up 8 bases and J gave up 4 bases; unmatched junction bases: 7. CDR3 protein: CAIAVAGDPDTQYF. CDR3 coding DNA: TGTGCCATCGCCGTAGCGGGAGATCCAGATACGCAGTATTTT.

The chain couples TRBV19 to TRBJ2-3; TRBD1 matches 8 bases. V lost 3 bases and J lost 10; bases outside the gene matches: 3. Germline V CDR1 and CDR2: LNHDA, SQIVND (reference sequence). The CDR3 runs to 12 residues. CDR3 amino acids: CASSMGQAPQYF. CDR3 DNA sequence: TGTGCCAGTAGTATGGGACAGGCGCCGCAGTATTTT.

This chain joins TRBV5-1 and TRBJ1-5; D is undetermined. Trimming stripped 1 base from V and 2 bases from J, with 4 bases between. Germline loops: CDR1 SGHRS, CDR2 YFSETQ. The CDR3 spans 13 residues. CDR3: CASSLIGNQPQHF. DNA of the CDR3: TGCGCCAGCAGCTTGATCGGCAATCAGCCCCAGCATTTT.

A few counts support this clone. The V gene is TRBV5-1, the J gene TRBJ1-5, with TRBD1 identical over 7 bases. V trimming: 0 bases; J trimming: 5 bases; junction bases outside the gene matches: 5. Per the germline V gene, CDR1 is SGHRS and CDR2 is YFSETQ. The CDR3 consists of 15 residues. The CDR3 sequence: CASSLGTGSDQPQHF. The CDR3 region has the DNA TGCGCCAGCAGCTTGGGGACAGGATCAGATCAGCCCCAGCATTTT.

This clone has a handful of counts. The genes are TRBV27 and TRBJ2-3; TRBD2 agrees at 10 bases. Per the germline V gene, CDR1 is MNHEY and CDR2 is SMNVEV (reference sequence). This CDR3 has 17 amino acids. V lost 5 bases to trimming and J lost 3 bases; unmatched junction nucleotides: 11. As DNA, the CDR3 is TGTGCCAGCAGTCTCCGCGGACTAGCGGCAGAGACAGATACGCAGTATTTT. This sequence encodes CASSLRGLAAETDTQYF.

This chain links TRBV2 with TRBJ1-4, with D possibly TRBD1 on 5 matching bases. There are 17 residues in the CDR3. Germline lookup yields CDR1 SNHLY and CDR2 FYNNEI. With 0 bases removed from V and 5 bases from J, the gap between germline ends came to 16 bases. The CDR3 nucleotides read TGTGCCAGCAGTGAAGCGCTGAACAGACAGTTCAATGAAAAACTGTTTTTT. Translated, it gives CASSEALNRQFNEKLFF.

The chain links TRBV3-1 (or the pseudogene TRBV3-2) to TRBJ1-3; TRBD1 might be the D (5 bases). V gave up 1 base and J gave up 3 bases, with 7 bases separating them. This CDR3 spans 14 amino acids. Germline loops: CDR1 LGHDT, CDR2 YNNKEL (reference sequence). CDR3 in DNA: TGTGCCAGCAGCCAAGGGGGGGATGGAAACACCATATATTTT. Translation gives CASSQGGDGNTIYF.

This clone was seen a few times. This chain links TRBV9 with TRBJ2-2; D is perhaps TRBD2 (5 bases). CDR3 length: 14 amino acids. Germline V gene data show CDR1 as SGDLS and CDR2 as YYNGEE. V dropped 0 bases and J dropped 4 bases, with 7 bases sitting between them. The CDR3: CASSVVGLTGELFF. As DNA, the CDR3 is TGTGCCAGCAGCGTAGTAGGACTCACCGGGGAGCTGTTTTTT.

Details on this clone: Because the CDR3's place on the DNA is in doubt, the DNA is left out and the CDR3 is given as listed by TCRdb. This chain joins TRBV27 and TRBJ2-5; the table calls TRBD1, which could not be checked here. The CDR3 sequence runs 13 residues, both termini included. The germline V gene has CDR1 MNHEY and CDR2 SMNVEV (reference sequence). This CDR3 reads CASSSSDRGTQYF.

The chain is built from TRBV19 and TRBJ2-2; D remains ambiguous. The CDR3 is 15 residues long. V lost 5 bases and J lost 6, with 16 bases in between. In germline, CDR1 is LNHDA, CDR2 SQIVND (reference sequence). As DNA, the CDR3 is TGTGCCAGTAGTCCACTCATTCACGCTCCCGGGGAGCTGTTTTTT. It is translated as CASSPLIHAPGELFF.

V usage is TRBV6-5 and J usage is TRBJ1-2, with 8 bases identical to TRBD1. Germline CDR1 and CDR2: MNHEY and SVGAGI. The CDR3 is 16 residues long. V shed 1 base, J shed 3 bases, and the junction held 7 bases outside the gene matches. CDR3 amino acids: CASSYLLQGGHYGYTF. The CDR3 coding sequence is TGTGCCAGCAGTTACTTATTACAGGGGGGTCACTATGGCTACACCTTC.

The J gene is TRBJ2-2, the V gene TRBV24-1; tentative D call: TRBD1 (6 bases). CDR1 is KGHDR and CDR2 is SFDVKD in the germline V gene. This CDR3 region has 14 residues. V dropped 4 bases and J dropped 5 bases, with 10 bases sitting between them. CDR3 coding DNA: TGTGCCACCAGTGACCCCAGGGGAACCGGGGAGCTGTTTTTT. Translated: CATSDPRGTGELFF.

This clone was seen a few times. This rearrangement joins TRBV11-2 to TRBJ1-6; D uncertain. CDR3 length equals 15 residues. Germline CDR1 and CDR2: SGHAT and FQNNGV. Trimming removed 5 bases at V and 4 bases at J, with 12 bases between. CDR3 nucleotide sequence: TGTGCCAGCAGCCTTGAGACGGGATATAATTCACCCCTCCACTTT. Protein product: CASSLETGYNSPLHF. Drawing the rest from reference TRBV11-2 and TRBJ1-6, the complete variable domain is EAGVAQSPRYKIIEKRQSVAFWCNPISGHATLYWYQQILGQGPKLLIQFQNNGVVDDSQLPKDRFSAERLKGVDSTLKIQPAKLEDSAVYLCASSLETGYNSPLHFGNGTRLTVT.

V gene TRBV5-6 combines with J gene TRBJ1-1; TRBD1 agrees at 7 bases. Losses at the gene ends were 2 bases for V and 1 base for J; bases not matched to a gene: 5. This CDR3 region has 15 residues. The germline CDR1 and CDR2 sequences are SGHDT and YYEEEE. The CDR3 here is CASSLMGQPNTEAFF. The CDR3 coding sequence is TGTGCCAGCAGCTTAATGGGACAGCCGAACACTGAAGCTTTCTTT.

CDR3 nucleotide sequence: TGTGCCAGTAGTACCTTCCTAAGGACAGCGGATCAGCCCCAGCATTTT. The encoded protein is CASSTFLRTADQPQHF. The V and J genes are TRBV19 and TRBJ1-5; weak D call: TRBD1 (6 bases). The CDR3 consists of 16 residues. CDR1 is LNHDA, CDR2 SQIVND, per germline (reference sequence). V was shortened by 4 bases and J by 5 bases, with 18 bases between the two germline ends.

V and J are TRBV3-1 (or the pseudogene TRBV3-2) and TRBJ1-1, with D possibly matching TRBD1 (6 bases). The CDR3 sequence is 13 residues long. Trimming took off 8 bases at V and 4 bases at J, with 14 bases between the two ends. Germline V lookup: CDR1 LGHDT, CDR2 YNNKEL (reference sequence). The CDR3 protein is CASGRTTGTEAFF. CDR3 nucleotides: TGTGCCAGCGGTAGAACGACAGGCACTGAAGCTTTCTTT.

The chain carries TRBV5-4 and TRBJ2-7; 8 bases agree with TRBD1. V lost 1 base to trimming and J lost 5 bases; unmatched junction nucleotides: 5. The germline gives CDR1 SGHNT, CDR2 YYREEE (reference sequence). This CDR3 spans 14 amino acids. DNA of the CDR3: TGTGCCAGCAGCTTGCAGGGGGCGCCGCACGAGCAGTACTTC. This sequence encodes CASSLQGAPHEQYF.

This chain connects TRBV5-4 to TRBJ1-4, with a tentative D call TRBD1 (5 bases). This CDR3 is 15 amino acids long. V was clipped by 0 bases and J by 7 bases, with 13 bases between them. Germline lookup yields CDR1 SGHNT and CDR2 YYREEE (reference sequence). The CDR3 DNA follows: TGTGCCAGCAGCTTGGACGCGGGGGACGGTGAAAAACTGTTTTTT. Translation gives CASSLDAGDGEKLFF.